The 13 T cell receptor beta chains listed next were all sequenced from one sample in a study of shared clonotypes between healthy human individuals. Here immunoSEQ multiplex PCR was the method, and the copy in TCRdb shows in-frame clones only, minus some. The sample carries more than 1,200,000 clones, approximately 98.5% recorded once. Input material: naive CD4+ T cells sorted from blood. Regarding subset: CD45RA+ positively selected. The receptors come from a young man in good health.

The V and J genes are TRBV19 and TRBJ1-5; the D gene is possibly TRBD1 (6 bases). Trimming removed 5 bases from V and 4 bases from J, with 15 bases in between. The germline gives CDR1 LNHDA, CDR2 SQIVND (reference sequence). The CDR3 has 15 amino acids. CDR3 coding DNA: TGTGCCAGTAGTGCGGGACAACAGACAAATCAGCCCCAGCATTTT. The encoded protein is CASSAGQQTNQPQHF. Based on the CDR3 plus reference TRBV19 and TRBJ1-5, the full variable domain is DGGITQSPKYLFRKEGQNVTLSCEQNLNHDAMYWYRQDPGQGLRLIYYSQIVNDFQKGDIAEGYSVSREKKESFPLTVTSAQKNPTAFYLCASSAGQQTNQPQHFGDGTRLSIL.

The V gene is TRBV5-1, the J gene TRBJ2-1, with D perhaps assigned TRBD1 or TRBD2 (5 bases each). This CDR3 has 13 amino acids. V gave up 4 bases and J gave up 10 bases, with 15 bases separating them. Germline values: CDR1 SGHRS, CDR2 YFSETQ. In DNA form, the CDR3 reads TGCGCCAGCAGCCAAAGGGACGGCGCGGAGCAGTTCTTC. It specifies CASSQRDGAEQFF.

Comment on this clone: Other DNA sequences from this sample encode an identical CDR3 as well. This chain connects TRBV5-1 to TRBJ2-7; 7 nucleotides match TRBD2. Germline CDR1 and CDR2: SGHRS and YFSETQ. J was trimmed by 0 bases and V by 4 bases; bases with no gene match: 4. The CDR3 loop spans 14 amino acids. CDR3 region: CASSPGGGSYEQYF. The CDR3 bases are TGCGCCAGCAGCCCCGGCGGGGGCTCCTACGAGCAGTACTTC.

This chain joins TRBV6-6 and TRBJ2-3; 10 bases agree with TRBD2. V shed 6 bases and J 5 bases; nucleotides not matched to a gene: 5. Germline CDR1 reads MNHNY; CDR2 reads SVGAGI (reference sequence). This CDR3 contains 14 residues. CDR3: CASSLAGVVDTQYF. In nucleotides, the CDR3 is TGTGCCAGCAGCCTAGCGGGAGTTGTAGATACGCAGTATTTT.

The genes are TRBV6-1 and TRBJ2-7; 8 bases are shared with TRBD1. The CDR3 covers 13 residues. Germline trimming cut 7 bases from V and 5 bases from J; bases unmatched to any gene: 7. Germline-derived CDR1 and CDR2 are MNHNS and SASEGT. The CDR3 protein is CASTRTGFNEQYF. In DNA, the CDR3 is TGTGCCAGCACACGGACAGGGTTCAACGAGCAGTACTTC.

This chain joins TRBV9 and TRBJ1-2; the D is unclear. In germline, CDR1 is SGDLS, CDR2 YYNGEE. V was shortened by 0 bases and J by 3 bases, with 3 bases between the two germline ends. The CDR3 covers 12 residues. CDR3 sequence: CASSVVDYGYTF. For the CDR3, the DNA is TGTGCCAGCAGCGTAGTGGACTATGGCTACACCTTC.

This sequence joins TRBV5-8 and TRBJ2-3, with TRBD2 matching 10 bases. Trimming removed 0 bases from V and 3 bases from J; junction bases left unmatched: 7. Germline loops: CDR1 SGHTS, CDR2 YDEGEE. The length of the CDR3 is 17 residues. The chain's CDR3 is CASSLEAASGSTDTQYF. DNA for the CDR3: TGTGCCAGCAGCTTGGAGGCGGCTAGCGGGAGTACAGATACGCAGTATTTT.

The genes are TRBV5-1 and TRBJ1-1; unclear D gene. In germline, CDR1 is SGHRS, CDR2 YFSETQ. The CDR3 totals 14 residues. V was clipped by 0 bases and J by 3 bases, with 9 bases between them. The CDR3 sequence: CASSLGHSDTEAFF. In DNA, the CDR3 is TGCGCCAGCAGCTTGGGACATTCGGACACTGAAGCTTTCTTT.

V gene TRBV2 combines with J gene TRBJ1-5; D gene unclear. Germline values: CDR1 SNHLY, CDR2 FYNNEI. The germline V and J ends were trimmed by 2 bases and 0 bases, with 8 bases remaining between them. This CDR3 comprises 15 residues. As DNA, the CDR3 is TGTGCCAGCAGTGAACGGGATCTTAGCAATCAGCCCCAGCATTTT. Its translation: CASSERDLSNQPQHF. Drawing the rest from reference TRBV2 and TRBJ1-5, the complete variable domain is EPEVTQTPSHQVTQMGQEVILRCVPISNHLYFYWYRQILGQKVEFLVSFYNNEISEKSEIFDDQFSVERPDGSNFTLKIRSTKLEDSAMYFCASSERDLSNQPQHFGDGTRLSIL.

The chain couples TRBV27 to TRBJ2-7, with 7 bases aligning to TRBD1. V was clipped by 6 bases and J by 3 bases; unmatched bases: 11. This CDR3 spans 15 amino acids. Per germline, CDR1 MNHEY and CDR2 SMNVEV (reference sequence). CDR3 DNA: TGTGCCAGCAGACCCCATTCCCGGGACAGCTACGAGCAGTACTTC. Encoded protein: CASRPHSRDSYEQYF.

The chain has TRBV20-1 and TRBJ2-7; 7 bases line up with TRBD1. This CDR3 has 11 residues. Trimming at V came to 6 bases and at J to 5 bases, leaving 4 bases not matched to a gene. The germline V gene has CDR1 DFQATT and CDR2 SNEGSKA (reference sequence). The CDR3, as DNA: TGCAGTGCCGGGACAGTGAACGAGCAGTACTTC. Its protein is CSAGTVNEQYF.

The CDR3 here is CASSQVVGGTGELFF. Written as DNA, the CDR3 is TGCGCCAGCAGCCAAGTTGTGGGAGGGACCGGGGAGCTGTTTTTT. The rearrangement uses TRBV4-1 and TRBJ2-2, with 7 bases matching TRBD2. Germline loops: CDR1 MGHRA, CDR2 YSYEKL. There are 15 residues in the CDR3. V lost 1 base, J lost 5 bases, and 4 bases stayed unmatched.

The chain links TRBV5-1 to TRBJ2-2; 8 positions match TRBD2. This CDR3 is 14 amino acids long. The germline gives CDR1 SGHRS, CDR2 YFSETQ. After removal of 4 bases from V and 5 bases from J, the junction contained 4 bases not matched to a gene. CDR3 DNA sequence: TGCGCCAGCAGCCGTATAGCGGGAACCGGGGAGCTGTTTTTT. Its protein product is CASSRIAGTGELFF.